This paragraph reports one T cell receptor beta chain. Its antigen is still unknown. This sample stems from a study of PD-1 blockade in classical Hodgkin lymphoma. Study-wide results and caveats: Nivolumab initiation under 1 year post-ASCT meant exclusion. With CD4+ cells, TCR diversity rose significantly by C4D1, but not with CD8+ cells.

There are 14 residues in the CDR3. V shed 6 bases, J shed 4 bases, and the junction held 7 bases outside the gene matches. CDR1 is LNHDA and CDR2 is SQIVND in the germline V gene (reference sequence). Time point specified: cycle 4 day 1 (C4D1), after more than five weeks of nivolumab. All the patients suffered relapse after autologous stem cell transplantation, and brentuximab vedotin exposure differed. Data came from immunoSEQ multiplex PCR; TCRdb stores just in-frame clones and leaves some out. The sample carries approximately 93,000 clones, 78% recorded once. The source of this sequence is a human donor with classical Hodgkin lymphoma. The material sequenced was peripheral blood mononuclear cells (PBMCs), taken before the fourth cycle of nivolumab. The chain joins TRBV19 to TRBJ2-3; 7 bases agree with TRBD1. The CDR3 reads CASRARQGADTQYF. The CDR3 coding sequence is TGTGCCAGTAGGGCCCGACAGGGTGCAGATACGCAGTATTTT.